This T cell receptor beta chain was identified during a study of T cell responses to AZD1222 COVID-19 vaccine. Data came from immunoSEQ multiplex PCR; TCRdb stores just in-frame clones and leaves some out. The sample carries approximately 110,000 clones, approximately 89% recorded once. Trimming pared 3 bases from V and 8 bases from J, leaving 6 bases between. CDR1 and CDR2 (germline): MNHNS, SASEGT. This CDR3 is 11 amino acids long. Of note for this clone: No antigen is known for it.

Findings and caveats of the study: Compared with day 0, the breadth and depth of the Spike-specific TCR repertoire rose significantly after two doses of AZD1222. The study sampled repertoires only after the peak T cell response. CD4 TCRs covered the whole spike, strongest at regions 160-218 and 743-854. Females made up more of the donors, who were largely white British, and clonal diversity may have come out too low.

This material consisted of peripheral blood, taken 28 days after the second AZD1222 dose. The sequence was collected from an adult who received the AZD1222 COVID-19 vaccine. The rearrangement links TRBV6-1 to TRBJ2-3; D gene ambiguous. The CDR3 spells CASSDPGTQYF. CDR3 sequence (DNA): TGTGCCAGCAGTGACCCGGGTACGCAGTATTTT.